The 16 T cell receptor beta chains in this list originate from one sample, sequenced in a study of shared T cell receptors in the human thymus. Libraries were prepared by immunoSEQ multiplex PCR; TCRdb keeps only in-frame clonotypes and omits some of them. This table has 600,000 to 900,000 clones, 75% to 90% appearing once. These data were also reused for a study on human thymus T cells.

Sequenced sample: thymocytes. These receptors came from a girl less than two years old with a congenital heart defect.

The chain's CDR3 is CASSEESSYEQYF. The CDR3 coding sequence is TGCGCCAGCAGTGAGGAGAGCTCCTACGAGCAGTACTTC. The rearrangement joins TRBV10-1 to TRBJ2-7; no clear D gene. This CDR3 has 13 residues. Germline CDR1 reads WNHNN; CDR2 reads SYGVQD (reference sequence). V gave up 2 bases and J gave up 0 bases, with 5 bases separating them.

The genes are TRBV2 and TRBJ2-3; 7 bases match TRBD1. The CDR3 spans 15 residues. J was trimmed by 4 bases and V by 6 bases; bases with no gene match: 10. Germline V gives CDR1 SNHLY, CDR2 FYNNEI. The CDR3 loop reads CASRDRQGRSDTQYF. In DNA, the CDR3 is TGTGCCAGCAGAGATAGACAGGGTCGATCAGATACGCAGTATTTT.

The chain employs TRBV7-6 and TRBJ2-1, with 13 bases fitting TRBD2. This CDR3 is 16 amino acids long. Germline V gene data show CDR1 as SGHVS and CDR2 as FNYEAQ. The J segment lost 4 bases and the V segment lost 5 bases, leaving 5 bases of the junction unmatched. The CDR3 is CASSPGTSGKYNEQFF. Written as DNA, the CDR3 is TGTGCCAGCAGCCCGGGGACTAGCGGGAAGTACAATGAGCAGTTCTTC.

Regarding this clone: The sample holds other DNA sequences that translate to the same CDR3. The chain carries TRBV4-1 and TRBJ1-6; D call uncertain. CDR3 length equals 15 residues. Germline CDR1 reads MGHRA; CDR2 reads YSYEKL. V was pared by 0 bases and J by 6 bases, with 9 bases between. The CDR3 nucleotides are TGCGCCAGCAGCCAAGACCTCCTCAGTAATTCACCCCTCCACTTT. Translation: CASSQDLLSNSPLHF.

The V gene is TRBV12-5, the J gene TRBJ1-1; a weak D match, TRBD1 (5 bases). CDR1 is LGHNT and CDR2 is FRNRAP in the germline V gene. Trimming left V 2 bases short and J 2 bases short, with 18 bases between. The CDR3 has 17 amino acids. This CDR3 reads CASGLRGLSGINTEAFF. The DNA of the CDR3 is TGTGCTAGTGGTTTGCGGGGGTTATCGGGGATCAACACTGAAGCTTTCTTT.

The J gene is TRBJ1-1, the V gene TRBV6-1, with D tentatively TRBD1 (6 bases). V lost 7 bases and J 5 bases, leaving 14 bases between the germline ends. The length of the CDR3 is 13 residues. Germline assignment: CDR1 MNHNS and CDR2 SASEGT. The CDR3 loop reads CASNFRGLTEAFF. CDR3 sequence (DNA): TGTGCCAGCAATTTCAGGGGTCTTACTGAAGCTTTCTTT.

The V gene is TRBV7-9, the J gene TRBJ2-3; 10 nucleotides line up with TRBD2. The CDR3 spans 15 residues. The germline gives CDR1 SEHNR, CDR2 FQNEAQ (reference sequence). The trim removed 7 bases at V and 2 bases at J, leaving 6 bases unmatched. The CDR3 spells CASTGSGGYTDTQYF. The CDR3 DNA is TGTGCCAGCACAGGTAGCGGGGGGTACACAGATACGCAGTATTTT.

This chain uses TRBV6-5 with TRBJ1-1; a weak D match, TRBD1 (5 bases). Looked up from germline, CDR1 is MNHEY and CDR2 is SVGAGI. This CDR3 region has 14 residues. V was clipped by 6 bases and J by 3 bases, with 14 bases between them. The CDR3 sequence: CASSPTVQDTEAFF. As DNA, the CDR3 is TGTGCCAGCAGCCCTACAGTACAGGACACTGAAGCTTTCTTT.

The V call is TRBV7-6, the J call TRBJ1-3, with 11 bases aligning to TRBD1. This CDR3 has 15 residues. The V segment lost 5 bases and the J segment 5 bases; nucleotides outside the gene matches: 5. CDR1 and CDR2 (germline): SGHVS, FNYEAQ. CDR3 bases: TGTGCCAGCAGCCCTACGGACAGGGGGCGAAACACCATATATTTT. Translation: CASSPTDRGRNTIYF.

This clone was counted a single time. V and J are TRBV12-5 and TRBJ1-4; D is unresolved. Trimming pared 4 bases from V and 3 bases from J, leaving 9 bases between. Germline CDR1 is LGHNT and CDR2 is FRNRAP. CDR3 length: 14 residues. CDR3 nucleotides: TGTGCTAGTGGTTCCGCTAGCCCTAATGAAAAACTGTTTTTT. Protein sequence: CASGSASPNEKLFF. Variable domain in full (rest from reference TRBV12-5 and TRBJ1-4): DARVTQTPRHKVTEMGQEVTMRCQPILGHNTVFWYRQTMMQGLELLAYFRNRAPLDDSGMPKDRFSAEMPDATLATLKIQPSEPRDSAVYFCASGSASPNEKLFFGSGTQLSVL.

The rearrangement joins TRBV5-4 to TRBJ1-4; D might be TRBD1 (6 bases). This CDR3 contains 15 residues. V was pared by 5 bases and J by 3 bases, with 14 bases between. Germline values: CDR1 SGHNT, CDR2 YYREEE (reference sequence). The CDR3 DNA reads TGTGCCAGCAGTTCGACAGGTTCACCTAATGAAAAACTGTTTTTT. It encodes CASSSTGSPNEKLFF. The full variable domain, completed using reference TRBV5-4 and TRBJ1-4, is ETGVTQSPTHLIKTRGQQVTLRCSSQSGHNTVSWYQQALGQGPQFIFQYYREEENGRGNFPPRFSGLQFPNYSSELNVNALELDDSALYLCASSSTGSPNEKLFFGSGTQLSVL.

The gene calls are TRBV30 and TRBJ2-7; 10 positions match TRBD2. The trim removed 6 bases at V and 1 base at J, leaving 9 bases unmatched. From germline, CDR1 is GTSNPN and CDR2 SVGIG (reference sequence). The CDR3 is 15 residues long. CDR3 nucleotides: TGTGCCTGCCACCTTCTAGCGGGGGTTTCCTACGAGCAGTACTTC. This gives the protein CACHLLAGVSYEQYF.

The rearrangement uses TRBV28 and TRBJ2-1, with TRBD1 matching 11 bases. Germline values: CDR1 MDHEN, CDR2 SYDVKM. The CDR3 consists of 16 residues. With 5 bases clipped from V and 2 bases from J, the junction kept 5 bases outside the gene matches. The CDR3 bases are TGTGCCAGCAGTCCCCCGGGACAGGGGGCCTACAATGAGCAGTTCTTC. Residues: CASSPPGQGAYNEQFF.

In regard to this clone: At one of its ends the junction is not consistent with the germline gene, which may arise from a read error. CDR3 amino acids: CASSLETGQGVF. In DNA form, the CDR3 reads TGTGCCAGCAGCTTAGAGACGGGACAGGGGGTCTTC. This sequence joins TRBV7-8 and TRBJ1-2; TRBD1 agrees at 11 bases. Per germline, CDR1 SGHVS and CDR2 FQNEAQ. This CDR3 comprises 12 residues.

The chain recombines TRBV7-9 with TRBJ1-2; D is possibly TRBD1 (6 bases). Trimming pared 4 bases from V and 8 bases from J, leaving 14 bases between. From germline, CDR1 is SEHNR and CDR2 FQNEAQ (reference sequence). CDR3 length: 13 residues. CDR3 DNA: TGTGCCAGCAGCTACGGACAGCGGAGAGGCTACACCTTC. Translation gives CASSYGQRRGYTF.

The chain recombines TRBV6-5 with TRBJ1-2, with D possibly being TRBD1 (5 bases). Deletions cut 5 bases from V and 8 bases from J, with 18 bases between. This CDR3 comprises 14 residues. The V gene's germline CDR1 is MNHEY and CDR2 SVGAGI. The CDR3 spells CASSAGLPFQGYTF. CDR3 DNA: TGTGCCAGCAGTGCGGGACTTCCTTTTCAGGGCTACACCTTC.